The 32 T cell receptor beta chains below all came from one sample that was sequenced in a study of cytomegalovirus exposure and HLA in healthy donors. Produced via immunoSEQ multiplex PCR; TCRdb's table is partial and in-frame only. Of approximately 64,000 clones listed, about 89% are singletons. The sequenced sample was PBMCs. These receptors were collected from a woman aged 18-29 years in good health and CMV-seronegative.

This chain links TRBV6-5 with TRBJ2-7; weak D call: TRBD1 (6 bases). V was shortened by 0 bases and J by 3 bases, with 15 bases between the two germline ends. The CDR3 contains 16 residues. The germline V gene encodes CDR1 MNHEY and CDR2 SVGAGI. CDR3 sequence (DNA): TGTGCCAGCAGTTACTCGATGGCAGGGGCCCTCTACGAGCAGTACTTC. Translating gives CASSYSMAGALYEQYF.

V is TRBV9 and J is TRBJ1-2; D is unclear. The V end was cut by 3 bases, the J end by 4 bases, with 19 bases between. CDR3 length equals 16 residues. Germline CDR1 reads SGDLS; CDR2 reads YYNGEE. The CDR3 bases are TGTGCCAGCAGCGCGACGATAGGGAGCGGTGGCTATGGCTACACCTTC. Protein product: CASSATIGSGGYGYTF.

The genes are TRBV27 and TRBJ2-1, with a possible D match to TRBD2 (5 bases). CDR1 and CDR2 (germline): MNHEY, SMNVEV (reference sequence). Trimming stripped 5 bases from V and 0 bases from J, with 11 bases between. This CDR3 spans 15 amino acids. This CDR3 is CASSKTRDSYNEQFF. The DNA of the CDR3 is TGTGCCAGCAGTAAAACTAGAGACTCCTACAATGAGCAGTTCTTC.

The chain recombines TRBV5-1 with TRBJ1-1; unclear D gene. The CDR3 covers 14 residues. Germline V lookup: CDR1 SGHRS, CDR2 YFSETQ. V lost 0 bases to trimming and J lost 5 bases, with 11 bases between them. The CDR3 here is CASSLGEKVTEAFF. Written as DNA, the CDR3 is TGCGCCAGCAGCTTGGGGGAGAAAGTGACTGAAGCTTTCTTT.

The chain has TRBV7-8 and TRBJ1-2; TRBD1 matches 8 bases. CDR1 is SGHVS, CDR2 FQNEAQ, per germline. This CDR3 comprises 14 residues. J lost 2 bases, V lost 5 bases, and 4 bases had no gene match. The CDR3 protein is CASSMDRVNYGYTF. CDR3 nucleotides: TGTGCCAGCAGCATGGACAGGGTCAACTATGGCTACACCTTC.

In its sample, this clone was seen a few times. The chain recombines TRBV5-1 with TRBJ2-1; tentatively, D is TRBD2 (6 bases). The CDR3 covers 15 residues. In germline, CDR1 is SGHRS, CDR2 YFSETQ. Trimming cost V 0 bases and J 6 bases, with 13 bases left between them. The CDR3 protein is CASSLGLGNFNEQFF. Written as DNA, the CDR3 is TGCGCCAGCAGCTTGGGACTAGGCAACTTCAATGAGCAGTTCTTC.

This chain connects TRBV5-1 to TRBJ2-3; 8 nucleotides match TRBD1. From germline, CDR1 is SGHRS and CDR2 YFSETQ. J lost 6 bases, V lost 2 bases, and 5 bases had no gene match. This CDR3 region has 14 residues. The CDR3 DNA reads as TGCGCCAGCAGCTTTGGACAGGGTGCTGATACGCAGTATTTT. This codes for CASSFGQGADTQYF.

The chain couples TRBV9 to TRBJ1-2, with D possibly being TRBD1 (6 bases). This CDR3 is built from 14 residues. CDR1 is SGDLS and CDR2 is YYNGEE in the germline V gene. Trimming took 1 base from V and 5 from J, leaving 12 bases between them. The CDR3 loop reads CASSVYRVGYGYTF. The CDR3 DNA sequence: TGTGCCAGCAGCGTATACAGGGTGGGTTATGGCTACACCTTC. The variable domain in full, completed from reference TRBV9 and TRBJ1-2, reads DSGVTQTPKHLITATGQRVTLRCSPRSGDLSVYWYQQSLDQGLQFLIQYYNGEERAKGNILERFSAQQFPDLHSELNLSSLELGDSALYFCASSVYRVGYGYTFGSGTRLTVV.

This clone occurred once. This chain joins TRBV4-3 and TRBJ2-3; tentatively, D is TRBD1 (5 bases). Germline V gives CDR1 LGHNA, CDR2 YSLEER. With 1 base removed from V and 3 bases from J, the gap between germline ends came to 11 bases. This CDR3 has 15 amino acids. The CDR3 DNA reads TGCGCCAGCAGCCAAGTAGGGGTCAAAACAGATACGCAGTATTTT. Amino acid sequence: CASSQVGVKTDTQYF.

This chain connects TRBV19 to TRBJ1-2, with a tentative D call TRBD1 (6 bases). The CDR3 totals 15 residues. Germline V gene lookup returns CDR1 LNHDA and CDR2 SQIVND (reference sequence). With 4 bases removed from V and 4 bases from J, the gap between germline ends came to 16 bases. As DNA, the CDR3 is TGTGCCAGTAGTACCAAGACAGGCCCCACCTATGGCTACACCTTC. Its translation is CASSTKTGPTYGYTF. Supplemented by reference TRBV19 and TRBJ1-2, the full variable domain reads DGGITQSPKYLFRKEGQNVTLSCEQNLNHDAMYWYRQDPGQGLRLIYYSQIVNDFQKGDIAEGYSVSREKKESFPLTVTSAQKNPTAFYLCASSTKTGPTYGYTFGSGTRLTVV.

The chain combines TRBV5-1 with TRBJ1-4, with 8 positions matching TRBD1. Looked up from germline, CDR1 is SGHRS and CDR2 is YFSETQ. The trim removed 6 bases at V and 7 bases at J, leaving 5 bases unmatched. CDR3 length equals 13 residues. The CDR3 DNA reads TGCGCCAGCAAAGAGACAGGGGTTGAAAAACTGTTTTTT. This codes for CASKETGVEKLFF. Complete variable domain (other parts from reference TRBV5-1 and TRBJ1-4): KAGVTQTPRYLIKTRGQQVTLSCSPISGHRSVSWYQQTPGQGLQFLFEYFSETQRNKGNFPGRFSGRQFSNSRSEMNVSTLELGDSALYLCASKETGVEKLFFGSGTQLSVL.

J is TRBJ2-5 and V is TRBV7-2; 10 bases fit TRBD1. Losses at the gene ends were 5 bases for V and 4 bases for J; bases not matched to a gene: 7. This CDR3 contains 15 residues. Germline-derived CDR1 and CDR2 are SGHTA and FQGNSA. This chain's CDR3 is CASSPRQGAVETQYF. CDR3 DNA sequence: TGTGCCAGCAGCCCCAGACAGGGGGCCGTAGAGACCCAGTACTTC.

This chain uses TRBV7-8 with TRBJ2-6, with TRBD1 as a possible D gene (5 bases). Trimming took 5 bases from V and 4 from J, leaving 18 bases between them. The CDR3 is 17 residues long. The germline gives CDR1 SGHVS, CDR2 FQNEAQ. CDR3 region: CASSPRTPHLGANVLTF. The DNA for the CDR3 is TGTGCCAGCAGCCCGAGGACACCCCATTTGGGGGCCAACGTCCTGACTTTC. Based on the CDR3 plus reference TRBV7-8 and TRBJ2-6, the full variable domain is GAGVSQSPRYKVAKRGQDVALRCDPISGHVSLFWYQQALGQGPEFLTYFQNEAQLDKSGLPSDRFFAERPEGSVSTLKIQRTQQEDSAVYLCASSPRTPHLGANVLTFGAGSRLTVL.

V and J are TRBV7-3 and TRBJ2-1, with 10 nucleotides matching TRBD2. V gave up 2 bases and J gave up 7 bases; unmatched junction bases: 20. This CDR3 spans 20 amino acids. Germline-derived CDR1 and CDR2 are SGHTA and FQGTGA. The CDR3 loop reads CASSLSPNPSGGLGENEQFF. The CDR3 nucleotides read TGTGCCAGCAGCTTATCCCCCAATCCTAGCGGGGGCCTCGGGGAGAATGAGCAGTTCTTC. Complete variable domain (other parts from reference TRBV7-3 and TRBJ2-1): GAGVSQTPSNKVTEKGKYVELRCDPISGHTALYWYRQSLGQGPEFLIYFQGTGAADDSGLPNDRFFAVRPEGSVSTLKIQRTERGDSAVYLCASSLSPNPSGGLGENEQFFGPGTRLTVL.

CDR3 nucleotides: TGTGCCAGCAGCTTACTTCAGGGCTTTGAGACCCAGTACTTC. Protein sequence: CASSLLQGFETQYF. V gene TRBV7-6 combines with J gene TRBJ2-5; D possibly corresponds to TRBD1 (5 bases). CDR3 size: 14 residues. Looked up from germline, CDR1 is SGHVS and CDR2 is FNYEAQ. Trimming left V 2 bases short and J 5 bases short, with 12 bases between.

The chain joins TRBV15 to TRBJ1-3; D not certain. Germline CDR1 is LNHNV and CDR2 is YYDKDF (reference sequence). The germline V and J ends were trimmed by 3 bases and 3 bases, with 12 bases remaining between them. CDR3 length: 15 amino acids. CDR3: CATSSGLGSGNTIYF. DNA for the CDR3: TGTGCCACCAGCAGTGGGTTGGGCAGTGGAAACACCATATATTTT.

This clone showed up just a few times. This chain joins TRBV6-5 and TRBJ2-7, with TRBD1 matching 11 bases. CDR1 is MNHEY, CDR2 SVGAGI, per germline. This CDR3 has 11 amino acids. The trim removed 9 bases at V and 5 bases at J, leaving 0 bases unmatched. In DNA, the CDR3 is TGTGCCAGGGACAGGGGGCACGAGCAGTACTTC. This sequence encodes CARDRGHEQYF.

The chain combines TRBV28 with TRBJ2-7; 7 bases line up with TRBD1. V dropped 4 bases and J dropped 1; count of bases not matched to a gene: 4. The CDR3 loop spans 14 amino acids. Germline V gene lookup returns CDR1 MDHEN and CDR2 SYDVKM. In DNA, the CDR3 is TGTGCCAGCAGTTCCTCGGACAGGTCCTACGAGCAGTACTTC. Amino acids: CASSSSDRSYEQYF.

The chain is built from TRBV30 and TRBJ1-2, with 8 nucleotides matching TRBD1. Germline V gives CDR1 GTSNPN, CDR2 SVGIG (reference sequence). Trimming removed 4 bases from V and 2 bases from J; junction bases left unmatched: 15. CDR3 length: 17 amino acids. The chain's CDR3 is CAWTRRDRGIGNYGYTF. The CDR3 bases are TGTGCCTGGACTCGGCGAGACAGGGGTATAGGCAACTATGGCTACACCTTC. The full variable domain, with the rest looked up from reference TRBV30 and TRBJ1-2, is SQTIHQWPATLVQPVGSPLSLECTVEGTSNPNLYWYRQAAGRGLQLLFYSVGIGQISSEVPQNLSASRPQDRQFILSSKKLLLSDSGFYLCAWTRRDRGIGNYGYTFGSGTRLTVV.

The chain uses TRBV27 and TRBJ2-7; 10 bases agree with TRBD2. CDR3 length equals 16 residues. CDR1 is MNHEY, CDR2 SMNVEV, per germline (reference sequence). The V gene end was trimmed by 4 bases and the J gene end by 3 bases; junction bases not matched to a gene: 9. The CDR3 loop is CASSSYQIAGGYEQYF. The CDR3 DNA reads TGTGCCAGCAGTTCATACCAGATAGCGGGGGGCTACGAGCAGTACTTC.

V gene TRBV18 combines with J gene TRBJ2-5, with 10 bases identical to TRBD2. This CDR3 spans 18 amino acids. Germline CDR1 KGHSH, CDR2 LQKENI. Germline trimming cut 1 base from V and 2 bases from J; bases unmatched to any gene: 10. CDR3 sequence reads: CASSPLSSGGANQETQYF. For the CDR3, the DNA is TGTGCCAGCTCACCACTTTCGAGCGGGGGGGCCAATCAAGAGACCCAGTACTTC.

The J gene is TRBJ1-2, the V gene TRBV29-1, with D maybe TRBD1 (5 bases). Looked up from germline, CDR1 is SQVTM and CDR2 is ANQGSEA. The V end lost 4 bases, the J end lost 8 bases, and 14 bases lay between the germline ends. CDR3 length: 12 amino acids. The CDR3 nucleotides read TGCAGCGTTGCGACAGTCAACATAGGCTACACCTTC. The encoded protein is CSVATVNIGYTF.

The genes are TRBV15 and TRBJ2-7; 7 nucleotides align to TRBD1. The CDR3 has 13 amino acids. V was clipped by 0 bases and J by 7 bases; unmatched bases: 3. Germline values: CDR1 LNHNV, CDR2 YYDKDF (reference sequence). The CDR3 sequence is CATSRDRQGEQYF. Here the CDR3 DNA reads TGTGCCACCAGCAGAGATCGACAGGGTGAGCAGTACTTC.

The chain joins TRBV7-8 to TRBJ2-5, with a possible D match to TRBD1 (5 bases). Per germline, CDR1 SGHVS and CDR2 FQNEAQ. The CDR3 length is 17 residues. Trimming took 5 bases from V and 1 from J, leaving 20 bases between them. CDR3 nucleotide sequence: TGTGCCAGCAGCCTAGGAGTGCTAGGGGTAACCCAAGAGACCCAGTACTTC. This translates into CASSLGVLGVTQETQYF. Full variable domain (remainder filled in from reference TRBV7-8 and TRBJ2-5): GAGVSQSPRYKVAKRGQDVALRCDPISGHVSLFWYQQALGQGPEFLTYFQNEAQLDKSGLPSDRFFAERPEGSVSTLKIQRTQQEDSAVYLCASSLGVLGVTQETQYFGPGTRLLVL.

J is TRBJ2-3 and V is TRBV2, with 8 bases aligning to TRBD2. Germline CDR1 is SNHLY and CDR2 is FYNNEI. The CDR3 has 15 residues. V lost 6 bases and J lost 3; bases outside the gene matches: 8. CDR3 in DNA: TGTGCCAGCAGCGCACTAGCGGCGCCGACAGATACGCAGTATTTT. Its protein product is CASSALAAPTDTQYF.

V usage is TRBV12-5 and J usage is TRBJ2-1; possibly TRBD1 for D (5 bases). Trimming removed 0 bases at V and 8 bases at J, with 8 bases between. Germline loops: CDR1 LGHNT, CDR2 FRNRAP. This CDR3 is 13 amino acids long. The CDR3 DNA is TGTGCTAGTGGTTTGGTAGGGGTCCATGAGCAGTTCTTC. As protein: CASGLVGVHEQFF.

The chain employs TRBV7-3 and TRBJ2-2; D is unresolved. The CDR3 has 12 residues. The V and J ends lost 5 bases and 7 bases respectively, with 8 bases between them. The germline gives CDR1 SGHTA, CDR2 FQGTGA. The DNA of the CDR3 is TGTGCCAGCAGCCGAGAGTACGGGGAGCTGTTTTTT. It codes for CASSREYGELFF.

This chain links TRBV4-1 with TRBJ2-7; 12 positions match TRBD2. Germline trimming cut 3 bases from V and 5 bases from J; bases unmatched to any gene: 5. CDR1 and CDR2 (germline): MGHRA, YSYEKL. CDR3 length: 15 amino acids. The CDR3 DNA follows: TGCGCCAGCAGCCAGTCTAGCGGGAGGGTCAACGAGCAGTACTTC. Residues: CASSQSSGRVNEQYF.

The chain employs TRBV15 and TRBJ2-1, with 10 bases aligning to TRBD2. V dropped 5 bases and J dropped 2; count of bases not matched to a gene: 6. Germline loops: CDR1 LNHNV, CDR2 YYDKDF (reference sequence). The CDR3 runs to 16 residues. CDR3 loop: CATSGGLAETYNEQFF. For the CDR3, the DNA is TGTGCCACCAGCGGAGGACTAGCGGAAACCTACAATGAGCAGTTCTTC.

This chain connects TRBV5-1 to TRBJ2-7, with 7 bases aligning to TRBD1. There are 14 residues in the CDR3. Losses at the gene ends were 3 bases for V and 0 bases for J; bases not matched to a gene: 3. Germline V gene lookup returns CDR1 SGHRS and CDR2 YFSETQ. The CDR3 bases are TGCGCCAGCAGCTGGGACAGCAGCTCCTACGAGCAGTACTTC. Amino acid sequence: CASSWDSSSYEQYF.

V usage is TRBV7-3 and J usage is TRBJ2-1; 12 bases are shared with TRBD1. The CDR3 extends over 14 amino acids. Germline V gene lookup returns CDR1 SGHTA and CDR2 FQGTGA. Trimming at V came to 5 bases and at J to 8 bases, leaving 4 bases not matched to a gene. In DNA form, the CDR3 reads TGTGCCAGCAGCCGGGACAGGGGGCATGATGAGCAGTTCTTC. Translated, it gives CASSRDRGHDEQFF.

This clone was seen a handful of times. This chain connects TRBV12-5 to TRBJ2-7, with a possible D match to TRBD2 (6 bases). The V end was cut by 6 bases, the J end by 3 bases, with 9 bases between. Germline CDR1 LGHNT, CDR2 FRNRAP. This CDR3 is 12 amino acids long. Here the CDR3 DNA reads TGTGCTAGTGGCCGGCGGGACTACGAGCAGTACTTC. Translated: CASGRRDYEQYF.